These T cell receptor beta chains were read from a single sample in a study of T cell responses to AZD1222 COVID-19 vaccine. Only in-frame clones appear in the TCRdb table, and some are missing; sequencing was by immunoSEQ multiplex PCR. The sample has around 170,000 clones; approximately 90% are singletons. The sequencing used peripheral blood, collected on day 0 of AZD1222 vaccination. The receptors derive from an adult in good health. CDR3s include the opening cysteine and the closing phenylalanine or tryptophan. D genes are given only for firm matches. Clone size, where shown, is once, few, many, or a class for clones that have expanded.

abundance | j_gene | d_gene | v_gene | CDR3nt | CDR3aa
. | TRBJ2-3 | TRBD2 | TRBV27 | TGTGCCAGCACCATTTTGGGGACTAGCGGGAGGGCCTCAGATACGCAGTATTTT | CASTILGTSGRASDTQYF
. | TRBJ2-1 | TRBD2 | TRBV5-1 | TGCGCCAGCAGCTTGGCCAGCGGGGGGGCCAGAGAGCAGTTCTTC | CASSLASGGAREQFF
. | TRBJ1-2 | TRBD1 | TRBV28 | TGTGCCAGCAGTTACCCGGGACAGGTCTATGGCTACACCTTC | CASSYPGQVYGYTF
. | TRBJ2-5 | TRBD1 | TRBV7-3 | TGTGCCAGCAGCTTAATATCACGTGGGACAGGGGAAGAGACCCAGTACTTC | CASSLISRGTGEETQYF
. | TRBJ1-2 | . | TRBV14 | TGTGCCAGCAGCGAGGGCGCCTATGGCTACACCTTC | CASSEGAYGYTF
. | TRBJ2-2 | . | TRBV9 | TGTGCCAGCAGCGTAGAAGGGGGAGGTGTAACCGGGGAGCTGTTTTTT | CASSVEGGGVTGELFF
. | TRBJ2-7 | . | TRBV7-3 | TGTGCCAGCAGCTTATTGGGGGATCCCACCTACGAGCAGTACTTC | CASSLLGDPTYEQYF
. | TRBJ1-2 | TRBD1 | TRBV10-2 | TGCGCCAGCAGTGGGGTCGGGACAGCGGACTATCTTAACTATGGCTACACCTTC | CASSGVGTADYLNYGYTF
. | TRBJ2-2 | TRBD1 | TRBV5-1 | TGCGCCAGCAGCCTTCGGACAGGGACCTCCACCGGGGAGCTGTTTTTT | CASSLRTGTSTGELFF
. | TRBJ1-1 | . | TRBV5-4 | TGTGCCAGCAGCCGGACATTGGGGGGCGCGGACACTGAAGCTTTCTTT | CASSRTLGGADTEAFF
. | TRBJ1-2 | . | TRBV14 | TGTGCCAGCAGTCCGGACATTCTTGTGGGGGATCGTGGCTACACCTTC | CASSPDILVGDRGYTF
. | TRBJ2-1 | TRBD2 | TRBV7-9 | TGTGCCAGCGGGACCCTAGCGGGAGTAGGTGGAGAGCAGTTCTTC | CASGTLAGVGGEQFF
once | TRBJ2-6 | . | TRBV9 | TGTGCCAGCAGCGCATCCATTCGCTCTGGGGCCAACGTCCTGACTTTC | CASSASIRSGANVLTF
. | TRBJ2-2 | . | TRBV11-3 | TGTGCCAGCAGCCCCCATAAGGGCTACACCGGGGAGCTGTTTTTT | CASSPHKGYTGELFF